The entry below describes one TCR beta chain. What it recognizes is unknown. This sample is drawn from a study of CD8+ T cells in alopecia areata. Study details: Treatment comprised oral tofacitinib, 5 to 10 mg twice daily, in treated patients.

The CDR3 totals 15 residues. J was trimmed by 5 bases and V by 3 bases; bases with no gene match: 6. CDR1 is KGHSH, CDR2 LQKENI, per germline. cDNA reverse transcribed from extracted RNA served as the sequencing template. Generated by immunoSEQ multiplex PCR, the TCRdb table keeps only in-frame clones and is missing some. The top ten hold approximately 0.5% of the sample, which has 220,000 or so clones, 57% seen once. Study conclusions and caveats: Researchers report lesional scalp, most notably alopecia totalis/universalis, outstripped normal scalp in clonality.

The genes are TRBV18 and TRBJ1-5; 8 bases line up with TRBD1. Sample: CD4+ T cells sorted from blood, taken at week 0. The TCR was taken from a human donor with alopecia areata. The CDR3 DNA is TGTGCCAGCTCACCTACAGGGGGTCGATATCAGCCCCAGCATTTT. It translates to CASSPTGGRYQPQHF. Full variable domain (missing parts from reference TRBV18 and TRBJ1-5): NAGVMQNPRHLVRRRGQEARLRCSPMKGHSHVYWYRQLPEEGLKFMVYLQKENIIDESGMPKERFSAEFPKEGPSILRIQQVVRGDSAAYFCASSPTGGRYQPQHFGDGTRLSIL.